The 19 T cell receptor beta chains given below trace back to one sample, sequenced in a study of OX40 agonist ivuxolimab in advanced cancers. Some clones are missing from TCRdb's copy, which holds only in-frame ones; the method was immunoSEQ multiplex PCR. The table records 20,000 to 25,000 clones, around 77% of them present only once. The specimen comprised CD4+ or CD8+ T cells sorted from blood, sampled in a trial of the OX40 agonist ivuxolimab. These receptors all come from an adult with an advanced solid tumor such as melanoma, head and neck, liver or kidney cancer.

V gene TRBV6-5 combines with J gene TRBJ2-3, with 8 bases lining up with TRBD1. This CDR3 is built from 14 residues. Germline CDR1 and CDR2: MNHEY and SVGAGI. Trimming removed 0 bases from V and 5 bases from J; junction bases left unmatched: 1. The CDR3 protein is CASSYSDRVDTQYF. In DNA, the CDR3 is TGTGCCAGCAGTTACTCGGACAGGGTAGATACGCAGTATTTT.

The chain uses TRBV27 and TRBJ1-1; 7 bases map to TRBD1. The CDR3 loop spans 14 amino acids. Germline assignment: CDR1 MNHEY and CDR2 SMNVEV (reference sequence). V was pared by 8 bases and J by 4 bases, with 10 bases of the junction left unmatched. The CDR3 DNA reads as TGTGCCAGCTTTCCCCAGGGGGGCTTCACTGAAGCTTTCTTT. It is translated as CASFPQGGFTEAFF.

The rearrangement links TRBV28 to TRBJ1-5; D is possibly TRBD1 (5 bases). This CDR3 contains 13 residues. Trimming took off 6 bases at V and 7 bases at J, with 13 bases between the two ends. The germline CDR1 and CDR2 sequences are MDHEN and SYDVKM. CDR3 in DNA: TGTGCCAGCAGAAGACAGTCCAGCCAGCCCCAGCATTTT. Amino acids: CASRRQSSQPQHF.

Judged by abundance, this clone is medium-sized. The V gene is TRBV11-1, the J gene TRBJ2-7, with 8 bases matching TRBD1. The V segment lost 5 bases and the J segment 5 bases; nucleotides outside the gene matches: 8. The germline V gene has CDR1 SGHAT and CDR2 FQDESV (reference sequence). The CDR3 extends over 14 amino acids. The CDR3, as DNA: TGTGCCAGCAGCCCGACGACAGGGGACCACGAGCAGTACTTC. Translation gives CASSPTTGDHEQYF. Full variable domain (remainder filled in from reference TRBV11-1 and TRBJ2-7): EAEVAQSPRYKITEKSQAVAFWCDPISGHATLYWYRQILGQGPELLVQFQDESVVDDSQLPKDRFSAERLKGVDSTLKIQPAELGDSAMYLCASSPTTGDHEQYFGPGTRLTVT.

The chain couples TRBV2 to TRBJ2-1; perhaps TRBD2 as D (6 bases). Per the germline V gene, CDR1 is SNHLY and CDR2 is FYNNEI. The V gene lost 6 bases and the J gene lost 1 base, with 10 bases spanning the gap. This CDR3 is built from 14 residues. CDR3 residues: CASRPGLSYNEQFF. CDR3 nucleotide sequence: TGTGCCAGCAGACCGGGACTGTCCTACAATGAGCAGTTCTTC.

This rearrangement joins TRBV10-3 to TRBJ2-3, with a tentative D call TRBD1 (8 bases). Per the germline V gene, CDR1 is ENHRY and CDR2 is SYGVKD. Trimming left V 2 bases short and J 2 bases short, with 17 bases between. The CDR3 has 17 amino acids. CDR3 in DNA: TGTGCCATCAGTGAGGACCGGACAGGGAGGGCCACAGATACGCAGTATTTT. Translated, it gives CAISEDRTGRATDTQYF.

The V gene is TRBV19, the J gene TRBJ1-5; perhaps TRBD1 as D (6 bases). This CDR3 comprises 16 residues. Germline V lookup: CDR1 LNHDA, CDR2 SQIVND (reference sequence). Trimming cost V 10 bases and J 0 bases, with 19 bases left between them. The CDR3 here is CATSQGHLYSNQPQHF. The CDR3 DNA follows: TGTGCCACCTCACAGGGCCACCTATATAGCAATCAGCCCCAGCATTTT. The variable domain in full, with the rest retrieved from reference TRBV19 and TRBJ1-5, is DGGITQSPKYLFRKEGQNVTLSCEQNLNHDAMYWYRQDPGQGLRLIYYSQIVNDFQKGDIAEGYSVSREKKESFPLTVTSAQKNPTAFYLCATSQGHLYSNQPQHFGDGTRLSIL.

The J gene is TRBJ1-1, the V gene TRBV7-8, with D perhaps matching TRBD1 (6 bases). V lost 5 bases to trimming and J lost 6 bases, with 28 bases between them. CDR1 is SGHVS, CDR2 FQNEAQ, per germline. The CDR3 length is 18 residues. CDR3 region: CASSARVLPTGSSSEAFF. The CDR3 DNA reads TGTGCCAGCAGCGCACGCGTACTTCCTACAGGGAGTTCGTCTGAAGCTTTCTTT.

The chain couples TRBV5-6 to TRBJ1-2; D ambiguous. The CDR3 extends over 14 amino acids. In germline, CDR1 is SGHDT, CDR2 YYEEEE. V lost 4 bases, J lost 1 base, and 11 bases lay in between. The CDR3 DNA follows: TGTGCCAGCAGCCCCTTCTCCGGTAACTATGGCTACACCTTC. Protein: CASSPFSGNYGYTF.

V usage is TRBV5-5 and J usage is TRBJ2-2; 8 bases match TRBD1. V was pared by 0 bases and J by 2 bases, with 3 bases of the junction left unmatched. Germline V CDR1 and CDR2: SGHKS, YYEKEE (reference sequence). This CDR3 contains 16 residues. Here the CDR3 DNA reads TGTGCCAGCAGCTTGGGACAGGGGATTAACACCGGGGAGCTGTTTTTT. Translated, it gives CASSLGQGINTGELFF.

This chain links TRBV13 with TRBJ2-3; D may be TRBD1 or TRBD2 (5 bases each). V lost 4 bases and J lost 0, with 14 bases in between. Looked up from germline, CDR1 is PRHDT and CDR2 is FYEKMQ (reference sequence). The CDR3 is made up of 16 amino acids. The CDR3 region has the DNA TGTGCCAGCAGCTCTCGGGGACGTACTAGCACAGATACGCAGTATTTT. This translates into CASSSRGRTSTDTQYF. Variable domain in full (rest from reference TRBV13 and TRBJ2-3): AAGVIQSPRHLIKEKRETATLKCYPIPRHDTVYWYQQGPGQDPQFLISFYEKMQSDKGSIPDRFSAQQFSDYHSELNMSSLELGDSALYFCASSSRGRTSTDTQYFGPGTRLTVL.

The V and J genes are TRBV15 and TRBJ1-3; D is ambiguous. V was clipped by 5 bases and J by 8 bases, with 13 bases between them. This CDR3 spans 13 amino acids. Looked up from germline, CDR1 is LNHNV and CDR2 is YYDKDF (reference sequence). Here the CDR3 reads CATSPASGHTIYF. CDR3 DNA sequence: TGTGCCACCAGCCCAGCCTCCGGGCACACCATATATTTT.

The chain uses TRBV11-2 and TRBJ2-7; a possible D gene is TRBD2 (5 bases). CDR1 and CDR2 from the germline V gene are SGHAT and FQNNGV. Deletions cut 11 bases from V and 4 bases from J, with 9 bases between. This CDR3 has 10 residues. The DNA of the CDR3 is TGTGCCTCTGGAGGTTACGAGCAGTACTTC. Translating gives CASGGYEQYF.

The chain carries TRBV4-2 and TRBJ2-5; D is tentatively TRBD1 or TRBD2 (5 bases each). V lost 4 bases, J lost 5 bases, and 14 bases lay in between. This CDR3 spans 14 amino acids. The germline V gene encodes CDR1 LGHNA and CDR2 YNFKEQ. CDR3 loop: CASSPQRGGETQYF. The CDR3 nucleotides read TGTGCCAGCAGCCCCCAACGGGGCGGCGAGACCCAGTACTTC.

The chain couples TRBV6-1 to TRBJ2-1; D is perhaps TRBD2 (6 bases). V lost 3 bases to trimming and J lost 8 bases, with 8 bases between them. From germline, CDR1 is MNHNS and CDR2 SASEGT. CDR3 size: 12 residues. CDR3 loop: CASSEGLDEQFF. As DNA, the CDR3 is TGTGCCAGCAGTGAGGGACTGGATGAGCAGTTCTTC.

V gene TRBV6-5 combines with J gene TRBJ2-7, with TRBD1 matching 9 bases. The junction had 5 bases not matched to a gene; V was cut back by 0 bases and J by 2 bases. CDR3 length: 16 residues. Per the germline V gene, CDR1 is MNHEY and CDR2 is SVGAGI. For the CDR3, the DNA is TGTGCCAGCAGTTACTCAGCTTGGACAGGGGCCTACGAGCAGTACTTC. It encodes CASSYSAWTGAYEQYF.

This clone was seen a single time. As DNA, the CDR3 is TGTGCCAGCAGTGCTAGGTCCGGGGGGTTCGACGAGCAGTACTTC. This encodes CASSARSGGFDEQYF. V and J are TRBV2 and TRBJ2-7; 7 bases are a match to TRBD2. Germline lookup yields CDR1 SNHLY and CDR2 FYNNEI. CDR3 length equals 15 residues. After removal of 4 bases from V and 5 bases from J, the junction contained 11 bases not matched to a gene.

In this sample, this clone turned up a few times. V usage is TRBV19 and J usage is TRBJ2-5; the D is unclear. Germline V gene sequence: CDR1 LNHDA, CDR2 SQIVND (reference sequence). Trimming removed 2 bases from V and 5 bases from J, with 9 bases in between. This CDR3 spans 13 amino acids. In DNA, the CDR3 is TGTGCCAGTAGTATAAGCGCGAGGGAGACCCAGTACTTC. Protein product: CASSISARETQYF.

This chain joins TRBV19 and TRBJ1-1; 7 nucleotides align to TRBD1. Germline CDR1 LNHDA, CDR2 SQIVND (reference sequence). The CDR3 is made up of 14 amino acids. Trimming removed 6 bases from V and 0 bases from J; junction bases left unmatched: 4. DNA for the CDR3: TGTGCCAGTAGGATGACAGGGTTGAACACTGAAGCTTTCTTT. Translated, it gives CASRMTGLNTEAFF.